These 13 T cell receptor beta chains originate from one sample sequenced in a study of CD8 T cells in Susac syndrome. Random hexamers served to reverse transcribe roughly 0.45 to 1 ug RNA. TCRdb analysed the immunoSEQ multiplex PCR reads with MiXCR anew, one entry per CDR3 protein. The sample lists about 150,000 distinct CDR3 sequences; 85% to 95% were seen once. The sequenced sample was CD4+ T cells from PBMCs. The origin of the receptors is a human donor with Susac syndrome.

The chain uses TRBV23-1 and TRBJ1-2; weak D call: TRBD1 (6 bases). TRBV23-1 falls under the ORF class, with uncertain function. The length of the CDR3 is 13 residues. The V end lost 8 bases, the J end lost 4 bases, and 14 bases lay between the germline ends. CDR3 amino acids: CASDFPRGYGYTF. The CDR3 nucleotides are TGCGCCAGCGACTTCCCCAGGGGCTATGGCTACACCTTC.

The chain recombines TRBV10-2 with TRBJ1-1; possibly TRBD1 for D (5 bases). Trimming stripped 6 bases from V and 10 bases from J, with 21 bases between. The CDR3 runs 14 residues. From germline, CDR1 is WSHSY and CDR2 SAAADI. This CDR3 is CASSAQRGREGAFF. The CDR3, as DNA: TGCGCCAGCAGCGCCCAAAGGGGCAGGGAAGGAGCTTTCTTT.

The chain recombines TRBV20-1 with TRBJ1-1; D is unresolved. Germline assignment: CDR1 DFQATT and CDR2 SNEGSKA (reference sequence). V was clipped by 3 bases and J by 2 bases, with 13 bases between them. This CDR3 is built from 14 residues. DNA for the CDR3: TGCAGTGCTAGCGGGGTTTTGGGCAACACTGAAGCTTTCTTT. Amino acids: CSASGVLGNTEAFF.

The V gene is TRBV3-1, the J gene TRBJ2-1; D gene unclear. The V gene lost 1 base and the J gene lost 5 bases, with 12 bases spanning the gap. Per germline, CDR1 LGHDT and CDR2 YNNKEL (reference sequence). This CDR3 has 15 residues. The CDR3 is CASSQVGSYDNEQFF. The CDR3 nucleotides are TGTGCCAGCAGCCAAGTTGGGTCCTACGACAATGAGCAGTTCTTC.

The DNA of the CDR3 is TGCAGTGCCGCACGAGAGACCCAGTACTTC. This translates into CSAARETQYF. The V and J genes are TRBV20-1 and TRBJ2-5; no clear D. The V and J ends lost 6 bases and 4 bases respectively, with 6 bases between them. CDR1 DFQATT and CDR2 SNEGSKA come from the germline V gene (reference sequence). CDR3 length: 10 residues.

The chain combines TRBV13 with TRBJ2-7, with 7 bases identical to TRBD2. Losses at the gene ends were 2 bases for V and 6 bases for J; bases not matched to a gene: 7. Germline CDR1 PRHDT, CDR2 FYEKMQ (reference sequence). This CDR3 spans 14 amino acids. CDR3 bases: TGTGCCAGCAGCTTACAAGCGGGGTTGGGCGAGCAGTACTTC. Its protein product is CASSLQAGLGEQYF. The full variable domain, completed using reference TRBV13 and TRBJ2-7, is AAGVIQSPRHLIKEKRETATLKCYPIPRHDTVYWYQQGPGQDPQFLISFYEKMQSDKGSIPDRFSAQQFSDYHSELNMSSLELGDSALYFCASSLQAGLGEQYFGPGTRLTVT.

The chain combines TRBV24-1 with TRBJ2-7; the match to TRBD1 covers 7 bases. The trim removed 10 bases at V and 2 bases at J, leaving 1 base unmatched. Per the germline V gene, CDR1 is KGHDR and CDR2 is SFDVKD. The CDR3 is 11 amino acids. This CDR3 reads CATTGTYEQYF. CDR3 nucleotides: TGTGCCACGACAGGGACCTACGAGCAGTACTTC.

The chain joins TRBV20-1 to TRBJ2-6, with D perhaps TRBD2 (5 bases). Trimming left V 6 bases short and J 4 bases short, with 16 bases between. The CDR3 is 15 amino acids. Germline-derived CDR1 and CDR2 are DFQATT and SNEGSKA (reference sequence). CDR3 region: CSAPAGLGGANVLTF. DNA for the CDR3: TGCAGTGCACCGGCGGGTTTGGGAGGGGCCAACGTCCTGACTTTC.

The rearrangement joins TRBV6-2 or TRBV6-3 to TRBJ1-2; 7 bases are a match to TRBD1. CDR1 and CDR2 from the germline V gene are MNHEY and SVGEGT. This CDR3 is built from 17 residues. With 6 bases clipped from V and 4 bases from J, the junction kept 17 bases outside the gene matches. As DNA, the CDR3 is TGTGCCAGCAGACAACCGGGACAGCAGAGGATCCTCTATGGCTACACCTTC. The encoded protein is CASRQPGQQRILYGYTF.

The rearrangement joins TRBV25-1 to TRBJ2-2; D is uncertain. V gave up 4 bases and J gave up 5 bases, with 11 bases separating them. The CDR3 has 14 residues. In germline, CDR1 is MGHDK, CDR2 SYGVNS. The CDR3 DNA reads as TGTGCCAGCAGTGTGTCCGGGTGGACCGGGGAGCTGTTTTTT. It yields the protein CASSVSGWTGELFF.

This clonotype was counted between two and nine times. This chain joins TRBV6-1 and TRBJ1-1; D might be TRBD1 (6 bases). This CDR3 comprises 15 residues. Trimming stripped 6 bases from V and 3 bases from J, with 17 bases between. CDR1 is MNHNS and CDR2 is SASEGT in the germline V gene. This CDR3 reads CASSRQVFGDTEAFF. CDR3 nucleotides: TGTGCCAGCAGCAGACAGGTTTTCGGGGACACTGAAGCTTTCTTT.

The gene calls are TRBV3-1 and TRBJ1-1; 7 nucleotides match TRBD1. This CDR3 has 15 residues. V lost 7 bases to trimming and J lost 0 bases; unmatched junction nucleotides: 8. CDR1 is LGHDT, CDR2 YNNKEL, per germline (reference sequence). The CDR3 sequence: CASNPRGGMNTEAFF. The CDR3 nucleotides are TGTGCCAGCAACCCTCGAGGGGGCATGAACACTGAAGCTTTCTTT.

This clonotype was detected only once. The rearrangement joins TRBV5-1 to TRBJ1-4, with TRBD1 matching over 8 bases. Germline CDR1 and CDR2: SGHRS and YFSETQ. The CDR3 contains 14 residues. Unmatched junction bases numbered 6, after V lost 4 bases and J lost 7 bases. CDR3 sequence: CASSKTGAVEKLFF. Written as DNA, the CDR3 is TGCGCCAGCAGCAAGACAGGGGCGGTTGAAAAACTGTTTTTT.